The rows below give T cell receptor beta chains drawn from one sample of a study of chemoradiotherapy in HPV16-positive cancers. The data were produced by immunoSEQ multiplex PCR, yet TCRdb's version contains in-frame clones alone and is incomplete. This table holds some 30,000 clones, about 85% found once. The starting material was blood, obtained from a patient who underwent chemoradiotherapy. These TCRs come from a human donor with HPV-associated anogenital cancer. Both conserved end residues are part of each CDR3. A D gene is named only where the DNA matches it firmly. Expanded clones get a size class; other rows say once, few or many, or leave the size out.

clone_size	j_call	v_call	d_call	cdr3_aa	cdr3_nt
once	TRBJ1-1	TRBV5-1	.	CASGGAFRTEAFF	TGCGCCAGCGGGGGGGCCTTTCGGACTGAAGCTTTCTTT
.	TRBJ1-6	TRBV5-1	TRBD1	CASRDERQGANSPLHF	TGCGCCAGCAGGGATGAACGACAGGGGGCGAATTCACCCCTCCACTTT
.	TRBJ2-3	TRBV5-1	TRBD2	CASSLGTSGGELTQYF	TGCGCCAGCAGCTTGGGGACTAGCGGGGGGGAGCTCACGCAGTATTTT
.	TRBJ1-6	TRBV6-5	.	CASSIQNYSPLHF	TGTGCCAGCAGTATCCAAAACTATTCACCCCTCCACTTT
.	TRBJ2-1	TRBV5-1	TRBD2	CASSGGSSYNEQFF	TGCGCCAGCTCCGGCGGGAGCTCCTACAATGAGCAGTTCTTC
.	TRBJ1-3	TRBV14	TRBD1	CASSQGDSGNTIYF	TGTGCCAGCAGCCAAGGGGACAGTGGAAACACCATATATTTT
once	TRBJ2-3	TRBV6-5	TRBD1	CASSYSTGEGTDTQYF	TGTGCCAGCAGTTACTCGACAGGGGAGGGCACAGATACGCAGTATTTT
.	TRBJ1-1	TRBV6-5	.	CASTQGWSTEAFF	TGTGCCAGCACCCAGGGGTGGAGCACTGAAGCTTTCTTT
.	TRBJ1-2	TRBV5-1	.	CASSQDRPHYGYTF	TGCGCCAGCAGTCAGGACAGACCCCATTATGGCTACACCTTC
.	TRBJ1-1	TRBV5-1	.	CASSLGESTEAFF	TGCGCCAGCAGCTTGGGGGAATCCACTGAAGCTTTCTTT
.	TRBJ1-1	TRBV5-8	.	CASPNNWVRVGRNTEAFF	TGTGCCAGCCCTAATAACTGGGTCCGGGTAGGACGGAACACTGAAGCTTTCTTT
.	TRBJ2-2	TRBV6-5	.	CASSYGDPGELFF	TGTGCCAGCAGTTACGGGGATCCCGGGGAGCTGTTTTTT
.	TRBJ2-1	TRBV7-9	.	CASSRQGFTEQFF	TGTGCCAGCAGCCGGCAGGGATTCACTGAGCAGTTCTTC
.	TRBJ2-1	TRBV14	TRBD2	CASSYAGGRNEQFF	TGTGCCAGCAGCTACGCGGGGGGGCGCAATGAGCAGTTCTTC
.	TRBJ1-3	TRBV19	.	CASRPTGSGNTIYF	TGTGCCAGCAGGCCGACAGGCTCTGGAAACACCATATATTTT
.	TRBJ1-1	TRBV6-5	TRBD1	CASSYSAGGTEAFF	TGTGCCAGCAGTTATAGCGCAGGGGGCACTGAAGCTTTCTTT
.	TRBJ1-4	TRBV29-1	.	CSVEGRQTNEKLFF	TGCAGCGTTGAGGGAAGGCAGACCAATGAAAAACTGTTTTTT
.	TRBJ2-2	TRBV6-1	TRBD1	CASKWDRNTGELFF	TGTGCCAGCAAATGGGACAGAAACACCGGGGAGCTGTTTTTT
.	TRBJ1-1	TRBV6-1	.	CASSERAGDTEAFF	TGTGCCAGCAGTGAACGGGCAGGGGATACTGAAGCTTTCTTT
.	TRBJ1-1	TRBV6-4	TRBD1	CASRAEQGVDTEAFF	TGTGCCAGCAGGGCCGAACAGGGGGTGGATACTGAAGCTTTCTTT
.	TRBJ1-2	TRBV7-9	.	CASSLASAAYGYTF	TGTGCCAGCAGCTTAGCGTCGGCAGCCTATGGCTACACCTTC
.	TRBJ1-2	TRBV5-6	.	CASSFQDSLYGYTF	TGTGCCAGCAGCTTTCAAGACAGTCTCTATGGCTACACCTTC
few	TRBJ1-5	TRBV7-6	TRBD1	CASSIQGAAFYSNQPQHF	TGTGCCAGCAGCATACAGGGGGCGGCCTTTTATAGCAATCAGCCCCAGCATTTT
.	TRBJ1-1	TRBV6-1	.	CASSEALGGNTEAFF	TGTGCCAGCAGTGAAGCGCTCGGGGGCAACACTGAAGCTTTCTTT
.	TRBJ2-7	TRBV19	.	CASSTAVGSYEQYF	TGTGCCAGTAGTACCGCCGTTGGTTCCTACGAGCAGTACTTC
.	TRBJ2-1	TRBV11-2	.	CASTLVAVGYNEQFF	TGTGCCAGCACCCTGGTGGCTGTAGGCTACAATGAGCAGTTCTTC
.	TRBJ2-5	TRBV7-8	TRBD1	CASSLEGQGPLETQYF	TGTGCCAGCAGCTTAGAGGGACAGGGGCCCCTAGAGACCCAGTACTTC
.	TRBJ2-4	TRBV7-2	.	CASSFSTGPKNIQYF	TGTGCCAGCAGCTTCTCGACAGGACCCAAAAACATTCAGTACTTC
.	TRBJ2-7	TRBV6-4	.	CASSVHHTTDPYEQYF	TGTGCCAGCAGTGTCCATCATACGACAGACCCCTACGAGCAGTACTTC
few	TRBJ1-1	TRBV10-2	.	CASSESGQNTEAFF	TGCGCCAGCAGTGAGTCGGGCCAGAACACTGAAGCTTTCTTT
.	TRBJ1-5	TRBV6-5	TRBD1	CASSKRQGGNQPQHF	TGTGCCAGCAGTAAACGACAGGGCGGGAATCAGCCCCAGCATTTT
.	TRBJ1-2	TRBV19	.	CASSPLSEGTPGYTF	TGTGCCAGTAGTCCGTTAAGTGAGGGCACACCCGGCTACACCTTC
.	TRBJ1-1	TRBV7-2	.	CASSLAQGGSGTEAFF	TGTGCCAGCAGCTTAGCTCAGGGAGGGTCGGGAACTGAAGCTTTCTTT
.	TRBJ2-1	TRBV7-6	.	CASSLAGGREQFF	TGTGCCAGCAGCTTAGCGGGTGGCCGAGAGCAGTTCTTC
.	TRBJ1-2	TRBV7-7	.	CASSLAPSVLNYGYTF	TGTGCCAGCAGCTTAGCGCCGTCAGTTCTAAACTATGGCTACACCTTC
.	TRBJ2-5	TRBV28	.	CASSLGAAGMGETQYF	TGTGCCAGCAGTTTAGGGGCCGCCGGAATGGGAGAGACCCAGTACTTC
.	TRBJ2-6	TRBV5-4	TRBD1	CASSTQGSGANVLTF	TGTGCCAGCAGCACACAGGGGTCTGGGGCCAACGTCCTGACTTTC
.	TRBJ2-7	TRBV19	TRBD2	CASTGEGAYEQYF	TGTGCCAGTACGGGGGAGGGTGCCTACGAGCAGTACTTC
few	TRBJ2-7	TRBV11-2	.	CASSLGYADYEQYF	TGTGCCAGCAGCTTAGGGTACGCGGACTACGAGCAGTACTTC
.	TRBJ1-4	TRBV14	TRBD1	CASSQDWGTAYEKLFF	TGTGCCAGCAGCCAAGATTGGGGGACAGCGTATGAAAAACTGTTTTTT
.	TRBJ1-4	TRBV7-9	TRBD1	CASSSTGSDEKLFF	TGTGCCAGCAGCTCGACAGGGTCGGATGAAAAACTGTTTTTT
.	TRBJ1-6	TRBV7-8	.	CASSWVNSPLHF	TGTGCCAGCAGCTGGGTTAATTCACCCCTCCACTTT
once	TRBJ1-2	TRBV27	.	CASRATYYGYTF	TGTGCCAGCAGGGCGACTTACTATGGCTACACCTTC
.	TRBJ2-6	TRBV9	.	CASSVQQSGANVLTF	TGTGCCAGCAGCGTGCAGCAATCTGGGGCCAACGTCCTGACTTTC
.	TRBJ2-7	TRBV4-2	.	CASSQEGSAQTYEQYF	TGTGCCAGCAGCCAAGAAGGGTCAGCTCAAACCTACGAGCAGTACTTC
.	TRBJ2-5	TRBV11-2	.	CASSFTTGFGETQYF	TGTGCCAGCAGCTTTACTACAGGGTTCGGGGAGACCCAGTACTTC
.	TRBJ1-5	TRBV2	TRBD1	CASSETGGDGQPQHF	TGTGCCAGCAGTGAGACAGGGGGCGACGGTCAGCCCCAGCATTTT
.	TRBJ1-1	TRBV19	TRBD1	CASTPGAGGVTEAFF	TGTGCCAGTACCCCGGGGGCAGGGGGGGTCACTGAAGCTTTCTTT
.	TRBJ1-2	TRBV5-1	TRBD1	CASSLEGQGAGYTF	TGCGCCAGCAGCTTGGAGGGACAGGGGGCTGGCTACACCTTC
.	TRBJ1-1	TRBV2	.	CASSYLPDVAFF	TGTGCCAGCAGTTATCTCCCGGACGTGGCTTTCTTT
.	TRBJ1-3	TRBV28	.	CASYLQGTGNTIYF	TGTGCCAGCTACCTTCAGGGAACTGGAAACACCATATATTTT
.	TRBJ1-3	TRBV7-8	.	CASSLSGTGNTIYF	TGTGCCAGCAGCTTATCTGGAACTGGAAACACCATATATTTT
.	TRBJ2-5	TRBV18	TRBD2	CASSPGLAGETQYF	TGTGCCAGCTCACCCGGACTAGCGGGTGAGACCCAGTACTTC
.	TRBJ1-2	TRBV15	TRBD1	CATSRDQGAFGYTF	TGTGCCACCAGCAGAGATCAGGGGGCTTTTGGCTACACCTTC
.	TRBJ1-1	TRBV7-9	TRBD1	CASSHSRGANTEAFF	TGTGCCAGCAGCCACAGCAGGGGGGCGAACACTGAAGCTTTCTTT
few	TRBJ2-7	TRBV27	.	CASRIILGAAYEQYF	TGTGCCAGCAGGATCATTCTAGGCGCCGCCTACGAGCAGTACTTC
.	TRBJ1-1	TRBV28	.	CASSFIRRNTEAFF	TGTGCCAGCAGTTTTATACGTAGGAACACTGAAGCTTTCTTT